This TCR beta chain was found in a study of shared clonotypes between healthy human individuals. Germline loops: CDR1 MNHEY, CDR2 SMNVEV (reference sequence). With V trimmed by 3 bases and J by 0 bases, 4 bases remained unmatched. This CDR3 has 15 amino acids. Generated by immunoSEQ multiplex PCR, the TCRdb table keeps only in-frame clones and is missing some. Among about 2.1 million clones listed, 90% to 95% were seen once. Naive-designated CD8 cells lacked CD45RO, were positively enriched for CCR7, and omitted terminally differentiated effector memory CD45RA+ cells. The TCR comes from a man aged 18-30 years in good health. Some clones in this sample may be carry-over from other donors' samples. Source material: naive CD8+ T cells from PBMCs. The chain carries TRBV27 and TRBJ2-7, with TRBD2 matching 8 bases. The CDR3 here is CASSFAGGISYEQYF. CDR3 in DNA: TGTGCCAGCAGTTTTGCGGGAGGAATCTCCTACGAGCAGTACTTC.